The 3 T cell receptor beta chains reported below all come from one sample, sequenced in a study of control samples from healthy donors and cancer patients. Generated by immunoSEQ multiplex PCR, the TCRdb table keeps only in-frame clones and is missing some. This sample has 90,000 to 130,000 clones; approximately 82% occur once, and the top ten carry around 6.6%. Sequenced sample: blood. The receptors shown here come from a man aged 18 to 35 in good health.

The chain couples TRBV2 to TRBJ2-5; D is uncertain. The CDR3 is 11 residues long. The V and J ends lost 3 bases and 6 bases respectively, with 5 bases between them. Germline V CDR1 and CDR2: SNHLY, FYNNEI. The CDR3 spells CASSEFQTQYF. CDR3 nucleotide sequence: TGTGCCAGCAGTGAGTTCCAGACCCAGTACTTC.

The genes are TRBV6-6 and TRBJ2-5; either TRBD1 or TRBD2 may supply D (7 bases each). The CDR3 consists of 16 residues. The ends were cut back, 2 bases at V and 3 bases at J, with 16 bases in the middle. Germline V gene sequence: CDR1 MNHNY, CDR2 SVGAGI (reference sequence). CDR3 sequence reads: CASSYSGAGGEETQYF. In DNA form, the CDR3 reads TGTGCCAGCAGTTACAGCGGGGCAGGGGGGGAAGAGACCCAGTACTTC.

The rearrangement links TRBV6-2 or TRBV6-3 to TRBJ1-1, with 8 positions matching TRBD1. The CDR3 is made up of 15 amino acids. The germline V gene has CDR1 MNHEY and CDR2 SVGEGT. Germline trimming cut 5 bases from V and 4 bases from J; bases unmatched to any gene: 9. CDR3 loop: CASSLQGQGVTEAFF. CDR3 DNA: TGTGCCAGCAGTCTCCAAGGACAGGGAGTCACTGAAGCTTTCTTT.